Listed below are T cell receptor beta chains from one sample, sequenced in a study of Tregs in tolerant kidney transplant recipients. Sequencing used immunoSEQ multiplex PCR; TCRdb keeps in-frame clones, though not all of them. Of 50,000 or so clones listed, about 92% were seen once; the top ten hold roughly a sixth. Material: CD8+ T cells from blood (PBMCs), obtained 12 months after the transplant. These receptor sequences come from a human patient who received a combined kidney and bone marrow transplant. Some T cells may be transferred from the graft donor. Both conserved end residues are trimmed from each CDR3.

j_gene | v_gene | CDR3aa
TRBJ1-1 | TRBV5-6 | ASSLAGYGTEAF
TRBJ1-2 | TRBV11-3 | ASSLDQQTPFNGYT
TRBJ2-3 | TRBV9 | ASSVSGSGRSTDTQY
TRBJ2-7 | TRBV19 | ASSIAGTAEQY
TRBJ2-1 | TRBV9 | ASSAQPGVINEQF
TRBJ2-7 | TRBV7-9 | ASSWENSYEQY
TRBJ2-1 | TRBV19 | ASSIGSGGLSYNEQF
TRBJ2-7 | TRBV7-9 | ASSPQTGSSYEQY
TRBJ2-1 | TRBV7-9 | ASSSHGTSSYNEQF
TRBJ2-1 | TRBV28 | ASSQGLLLF
TRBJ2-3 | TRBV9 | ASTGGRATDTQY
TRBJ2-1 | TRBV7-2 | ASSLAGRGANNEQF
TRBJ1-2 | TRBV13 | ASSLGQKTGYGYT
TRBJ2-7 | TRBV27 | ATGRGLSYEQY
TRBJ2-7 | TRBV9 | ASSVGVSGYADEQY
TRBJ2-7 | TRBV4-1 | ASSQDGGPGGSLSYEQY
TRBJ2-3 | TRBV4-1 | ASSQTLVGTQY
TRBJ2-1 | TRBV4-3 | ASSLKSAAYNEQF
TRBJ2-5 | TRBV6-5 | ASSPDYSGGTQY
TRBJ2-7 | TRBV10-3 | AISESTGGGYEQY
TRBJ2-1 | TRBV27 | ASSFRGTYNEQF
TRBJ2-3 | TRBV14 | ASSQDRASGLDTQY
TRBJ2-1 | TRBV30 | AWSTGWEGAENEQF
TRBJ2-1 | TRBV29-1 | SASGTVPNEQF
TRBJ2-7 | TRBV28 | ASSSHRGYEQY
TRBJ2-7 | TRBV19 | ASSPGSRSLYEQY
TRBJ1-2 | TRBV27 | ASSASGQTYGYT
TRBJ2-1 | TRBV14 | ASSQAKPPDEQF
TRBJ2-2 | TRBV7-9 | ASSPLAGGPNTGELF
TRBJ2-7 | TRBV7-9 | ASSPQGASYEQY
TRBJ1-5 | TRBV13 | ASSLRGVASPQH
TRBJ2-5 | TRBV6-6 | ASSPTLAWETQY
TRBJ1-5 | TRBV21-1 | ASSKAVGGSQPQH
TRBJ2-7 | TRBV6-5 | ASSELIHQGEQY
TRBJ2-1 | TRBV5-4 | ASQPNPGKSSYNEQF
TRBJ2-7 | TRBV28 | ASTSRGGTGDPYEQY
TRBJ2-7 | TRBV7-9 | ASRSTGPYEQY
TRBJ2-7 | TRBV4-1 | ASSHRQGFAEQY
TRBJ2-1 | TRBV11-2 | ASRTQTWMNEQF
TRBJ2-1 | TRBV13 | ASSPSSGLLNEQF
TRBJ2-1 | TRBV27 | ASSFRGVLHNEQF
TRBJ2-5 | TRBV29-1 | SVPPSYLAGAQETQY
TRBJ2-7 | TRBV7-9 | ASRALLGGTSGRNYEQY
TRBJ1-5 | TRBV19 | ASSIAVQPQH
TRBJ1-1 | TRBV4-2 | ASSQGLTEAF
TRBJ1-2 | TRBV7-2 | ASSLGGRSRYGYT
TRBJ2-1 | TRBV19 | ASSWGGRGSVNEQF
TRBJ2-7 | TRBV28 | ASSLGGYEQY
TRBJ1-2 | TRBV7-9 | ASSVTSYGYT
TRBJ2-3 | TRBV4-1 | ASSQGVAGSTDTQY